Sequencing of this T cell receptor (beta chain) was carried out in a study of early T cells in non-severe SARS-CoV-2 infection. V was pared by 6 bases and J by 0 bases, with 15 bases between. Germline loops: CDR1 LNHDA, CDR2 SQIVND (reference sequence). This CDR3 spans 17 amino acids. This clonotype turned up a few times. One entry per CDR3 protein, called by TCRdb with MiXCR from the 5' RACE reads. The sample records 55,000 to 85,000 distinct CDR3 sequences, approximately 12% being singletons. This TCR derives from an adult who was a healthcare worker with PCR-confirmed SARS-CoV-2 infection or an uninfected control (not recorded which). The sequenced sample was whole blood. The chain couples TRBV19 to TRBJ2-6; D gene ambiguous. The CDR3 DNA reads as TGTGCCAGTAGCGCCACAAAAATAGACTCTGGGGCCAACGTCCTGACTTTC. This codes for CASSATKIDSGANVLTF.